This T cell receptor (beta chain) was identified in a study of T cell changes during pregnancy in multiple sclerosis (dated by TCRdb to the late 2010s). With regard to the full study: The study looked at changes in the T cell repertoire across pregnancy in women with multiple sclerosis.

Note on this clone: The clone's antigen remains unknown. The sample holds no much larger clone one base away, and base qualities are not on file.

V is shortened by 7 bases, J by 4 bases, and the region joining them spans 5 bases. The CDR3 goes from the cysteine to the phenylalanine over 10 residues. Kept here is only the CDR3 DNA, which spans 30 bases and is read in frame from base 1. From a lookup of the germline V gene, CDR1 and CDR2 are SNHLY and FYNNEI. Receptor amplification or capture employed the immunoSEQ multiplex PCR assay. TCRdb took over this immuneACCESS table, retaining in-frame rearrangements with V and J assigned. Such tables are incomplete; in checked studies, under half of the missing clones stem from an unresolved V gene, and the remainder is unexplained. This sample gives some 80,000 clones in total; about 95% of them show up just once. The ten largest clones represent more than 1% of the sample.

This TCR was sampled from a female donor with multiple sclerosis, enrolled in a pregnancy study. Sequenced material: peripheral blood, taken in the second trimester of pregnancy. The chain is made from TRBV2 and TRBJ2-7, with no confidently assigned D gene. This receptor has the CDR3 CASISYEQYF. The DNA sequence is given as TGTGCCAGCATATCGTACGAGCAGTACTTC.